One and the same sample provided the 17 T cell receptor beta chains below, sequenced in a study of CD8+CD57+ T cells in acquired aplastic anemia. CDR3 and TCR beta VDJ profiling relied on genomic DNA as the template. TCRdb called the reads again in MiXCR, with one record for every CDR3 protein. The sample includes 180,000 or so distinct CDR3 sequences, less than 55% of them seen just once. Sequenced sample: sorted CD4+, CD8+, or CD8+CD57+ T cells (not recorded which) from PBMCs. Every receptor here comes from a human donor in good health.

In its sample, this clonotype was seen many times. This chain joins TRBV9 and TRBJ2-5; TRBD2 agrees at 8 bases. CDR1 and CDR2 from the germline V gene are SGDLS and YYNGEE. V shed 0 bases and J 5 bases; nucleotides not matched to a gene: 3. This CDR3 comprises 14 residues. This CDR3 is CASSVGGGGETQYF. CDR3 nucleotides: TGTGCCAGCAGCGTAGGGGGCGGGGGGGAGACCCAGTACTTC.

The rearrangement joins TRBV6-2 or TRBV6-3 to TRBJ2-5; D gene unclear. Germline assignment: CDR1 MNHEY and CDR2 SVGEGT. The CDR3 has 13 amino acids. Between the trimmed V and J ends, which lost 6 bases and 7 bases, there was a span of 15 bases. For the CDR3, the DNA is TGTGCCAGCAGATACGCTGGGTTGGGGACCCAGTACTTC. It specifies CASRYAGLGTQYF.

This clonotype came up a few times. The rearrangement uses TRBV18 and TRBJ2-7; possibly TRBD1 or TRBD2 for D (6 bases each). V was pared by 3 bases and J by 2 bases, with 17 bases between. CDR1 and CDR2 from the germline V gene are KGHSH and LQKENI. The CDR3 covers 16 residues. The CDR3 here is CASSPAGTGTPYEQYF. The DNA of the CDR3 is TGTGCCAGCTCACCGGCGGGAACAGGGACCCCCTACGAGCAGTACTTC. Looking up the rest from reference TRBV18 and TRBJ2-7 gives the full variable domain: NAGVMQNPRHLVRRRGQEARLRCSPMKGHSHVYWYRQLPEEGLKFMVYLQKENIIDESGMPKERFSAEFPKEGPSILRIQQVVRGDSAAYFCASSPAGTGTPYEQYFGPGTRLTVT.

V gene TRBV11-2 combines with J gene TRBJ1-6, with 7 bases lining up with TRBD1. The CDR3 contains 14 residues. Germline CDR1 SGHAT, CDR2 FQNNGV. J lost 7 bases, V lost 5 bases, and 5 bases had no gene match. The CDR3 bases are TGTGCCAGCAGCCCGACAGGGATGAATTCACCCCTCCACTTT. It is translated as CASSPTGMNSPLHF.

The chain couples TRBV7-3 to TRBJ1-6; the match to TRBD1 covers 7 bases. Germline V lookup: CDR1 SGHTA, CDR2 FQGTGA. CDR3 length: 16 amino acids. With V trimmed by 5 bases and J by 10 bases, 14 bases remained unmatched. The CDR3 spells CASSPGGQGGTSPLHF. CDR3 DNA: TGTGCCAGCAGCCCAGGGGGGCAGGGTGGTACCTCACCCCTCCACTTT.

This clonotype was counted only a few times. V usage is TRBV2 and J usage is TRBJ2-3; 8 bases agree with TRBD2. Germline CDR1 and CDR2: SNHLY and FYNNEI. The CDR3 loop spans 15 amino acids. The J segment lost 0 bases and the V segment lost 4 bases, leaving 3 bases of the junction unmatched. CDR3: CASSGAGVSTDTQYF. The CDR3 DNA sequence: TGTGCCAGCAGTGGAGCGGGGGTTAGCACAGATACGCAGTATTTT.

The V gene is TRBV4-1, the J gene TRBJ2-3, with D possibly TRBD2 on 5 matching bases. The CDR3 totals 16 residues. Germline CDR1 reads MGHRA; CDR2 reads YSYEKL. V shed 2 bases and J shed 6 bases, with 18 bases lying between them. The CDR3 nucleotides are TGCGCCAGCAGCCAACAGATCCGACGGGGTGGGGATACGCAGTATTTT. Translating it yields CASSQQIRRGGDTQYF.

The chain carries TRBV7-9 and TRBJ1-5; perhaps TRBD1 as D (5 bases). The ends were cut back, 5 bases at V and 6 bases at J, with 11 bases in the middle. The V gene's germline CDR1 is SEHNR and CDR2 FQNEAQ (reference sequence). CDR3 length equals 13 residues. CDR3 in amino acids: CASSPGISQPQHF. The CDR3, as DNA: TGTGCCAGCAGCCCAGGGATATCTCAGCCCCAGCATTTT.

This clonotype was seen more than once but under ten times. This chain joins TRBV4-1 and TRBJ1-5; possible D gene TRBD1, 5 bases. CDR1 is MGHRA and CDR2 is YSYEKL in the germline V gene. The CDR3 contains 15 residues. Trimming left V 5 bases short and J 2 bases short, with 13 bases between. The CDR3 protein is CASSGYLGGNQPQHF. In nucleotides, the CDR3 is TGCGCCAGCAGCGGCTATTTGGGGGGCAATCAGCCCCAGCATTTT.

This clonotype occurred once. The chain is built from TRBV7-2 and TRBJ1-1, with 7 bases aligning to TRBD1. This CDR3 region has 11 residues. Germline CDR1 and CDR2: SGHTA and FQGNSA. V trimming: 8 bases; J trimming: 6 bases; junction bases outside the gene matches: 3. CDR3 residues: CASEGGAEAFF. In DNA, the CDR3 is TGTGCCAGCGAAGGGGGCGCTGAAGCTTTCTTT.

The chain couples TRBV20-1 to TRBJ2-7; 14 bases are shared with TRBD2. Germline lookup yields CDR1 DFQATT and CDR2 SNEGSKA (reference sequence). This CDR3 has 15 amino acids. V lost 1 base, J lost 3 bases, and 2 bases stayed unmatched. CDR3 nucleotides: TGCAGTGCTAGAGGGGGGACTAGCGGGAGCTACGAGCAGTACTTC. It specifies CSARGGTSGSYEQYF.

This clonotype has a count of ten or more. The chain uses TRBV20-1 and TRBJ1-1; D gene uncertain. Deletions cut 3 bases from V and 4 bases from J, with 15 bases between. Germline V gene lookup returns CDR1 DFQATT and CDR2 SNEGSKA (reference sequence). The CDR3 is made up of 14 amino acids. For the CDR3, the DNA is TGCAGTGCTAGGTCGGGGTTCCGGCTCACTGAAGCTTTCTTT. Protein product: CSARSGFRLTEAFF.

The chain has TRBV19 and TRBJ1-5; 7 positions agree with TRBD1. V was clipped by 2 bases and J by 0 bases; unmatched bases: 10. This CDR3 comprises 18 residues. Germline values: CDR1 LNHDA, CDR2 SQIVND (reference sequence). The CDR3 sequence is CASSIPTGETRSNQPQHF. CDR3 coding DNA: TGTGCCAGTAGTATACCAACAGGGGAAACACGTAGCAATCAGCCCCAGCATTTT.

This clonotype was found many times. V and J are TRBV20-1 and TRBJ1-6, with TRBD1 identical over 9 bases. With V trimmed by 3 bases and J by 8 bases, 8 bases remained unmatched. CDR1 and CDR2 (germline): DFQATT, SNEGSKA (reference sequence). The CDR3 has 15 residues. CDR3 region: CSARGDRVQDSPLHF. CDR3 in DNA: TGCAGTGCTAGGGGGGACAGGGTACAGGATTCACCCCTCCACTTT.

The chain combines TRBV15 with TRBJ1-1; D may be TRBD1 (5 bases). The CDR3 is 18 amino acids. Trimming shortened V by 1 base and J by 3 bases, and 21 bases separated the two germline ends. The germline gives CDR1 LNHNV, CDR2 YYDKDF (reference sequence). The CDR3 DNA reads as TGTGCCACCAGCAGAGCTGGGGGACGACTCCACATGGACACTGAAGCTTTCTTT. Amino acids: CATSRAGGRLHMDTEAFF.

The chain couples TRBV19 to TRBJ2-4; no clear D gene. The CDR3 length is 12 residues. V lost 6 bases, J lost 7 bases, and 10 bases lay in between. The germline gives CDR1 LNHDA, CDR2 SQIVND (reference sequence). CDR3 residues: CASSYSGNIQYF. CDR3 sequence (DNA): TGTGCCAGTAGCTACTCCGGGAACATTCAGTACTTC.

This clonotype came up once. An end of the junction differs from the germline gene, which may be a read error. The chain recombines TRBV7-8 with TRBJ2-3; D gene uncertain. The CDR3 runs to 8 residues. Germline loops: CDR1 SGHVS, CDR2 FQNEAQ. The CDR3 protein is CASSLDRF. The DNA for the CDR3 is TGTGCCAGCAGCTTAGATCGGTTT.